These T cell receptor beta chains were read from a single sample in a study of beta chain features in type 1 diabetes. Using immunoSEQ multiplex PCR, the repertoire was profiled, and TCRdb retains in-frame clones only, with some absent. The profile shows about 660,000 clones, over 12% of them singletons. Input material: naive CD4+ T cells from blood. These receptor sequences come from a man between 18 and 35 years old with type 1 diabetes. CDR3s include the opening cysteine and the closing phenylalanine or tryptophan. The D gene is left open where the match is weak.

CDR3: CAWSNGTPGTDTQYF; V: TRBV30; D: NA
CDR3: CASSAPTLAGGYTDTQYF; V: TRBV11-2; D: TRBD2
CDR3: CAWSTGEGLGTDTQYF; V: TRBV30; D: TRBD2
CDR3: CASSPPALNEKLFF; V: TRBV18; D: NA
CDR3: CASSPPGLAGGGTDTQYF; V: TRBV18; D: TRBD2
CDR3: CASSLGGFQETQYF; V: TRBV5-4; D: NA
CDR3: CSAPTWEGYTF; V: TRBV20-1; D: NA
CDR3: CASSLGPQGTEAFF; V: TRBV7-3; D: NA
CDR3: CASSSGPPVGETQYF; V: TRBV6-5; D: NA
CDR3: CASSGGQRSGNTIYF; V: TRBV7-9; D: TRBD1
CDR3: CASSSTGWGNEKLFF; V: TRBV27; D: NA
CDR3: CASSLEGTGTGELFF; V: TRBV7-6; D: NA
CDR3: CASSPFGGNNQPQHF; V: TRBV18; D: NA
CDR3: CASSRVYTDTQYF; V: TRBV2; D: NA
CDR3: CASSRTITGELFF; V: TRBV18; D: NA
CDR3: CASSLVGSTDTQYF; V: TRBV11-2; D: NA
CDR3: CASSLTGAPGEQFF; V: TRBV7-2; D: TRBD1
CDR3: CASRSGSSYNEQFF; V: TRBV2; D: NA
CDR3: CSAQDHNQPQHF; V: TRBV29-1; D: NA
CDR3: CASSQFNSYPDPGQGATGELFF; V: TRBV23-1; D: TRBD1
CDR3: CASSSTGPAYEQYF; V: TRBV9; D: NA
CDR3: CASSLPGLAGGLETQYF; V: TRBV4-2; D: TRBD2
CDR3: CASTPWAALSSETQYF; V: TRBV7-2; D: NA
CDR3: CASSLAQGTEAFF; V: TRBV7-9; D: NA
CDR3: CASSTPGTGGYEQYF; V: TRBV28; D: TRBD1
CDR3: CASRPDRDHGYTF; V: TRBV6-5; D: TRBD1
CDR3: CASSPVGGETQYF; V: TRBV7-8; D: TRBD2
CDR3: CSVASGAAGYTF; V: TRBV29-1; D: NA
CDR3: CASSPGQTSWAFF; V: TRBV25-1; D: TRBD1
CDR3: CASSSYNEQFF; V: TRBV5-1; D: NA
CDR3: CASSFRQGSSYEQYF; V: TRBV7-2; D: TRBD1
CDR3: CASSQVSGGRTDTQYF; V: TRBV4-3; D: TRBD2
CDR3: CASSSLDRGRGYTF; V: TRBV6-5; D: TRBD1
CDR3: CASSTLAGHNNEQFF; V: TRBV5-1; D: TRBD2
CDR3: CASSAWTGATDTQYF; V: TRBV9; D: TRBD1
CDR3: CASSPGDWDTDTQYF; V: TRBV5-6; D: NA
CDR3: CASSTTRSSHEAFF; V: TRBV2; D: NA
CDR3: CASSYGALSSYEQYF; V: TRBV6-5; D: NA
CDR3: CASSMGSNQPQHF; V: TRBV19; D: NA
CDR3: CSAPNQGARTEAFF; V: TRBV29-1; D: TRBD1
CDR3: CASSLGRSTDTQYF; V: TRBV5-1; D: NA
CDR3: CSVGTGIYGYTF; V: TRBV29-1; D: TRBD1